The rows below give T cell receptor beta chains drawn from one sample of a study of blood T cell repertoires in COVID-19. Sequenced by immunoSEQ multiplex PCR; TCRdb stores in-frame clones only, minus some. The table has approximately 100,000 clones, 89% seen once. Sequenced material: peripheral blood. These receptors came from a woman aged 55-69 years with acute or convalescent COVID-19. The conserved cysteine and the conserved F or W are not part of the CDR3 here. The D gene is left open where the match is weak.

v_call	d_call	j_call	cdr3_aa
TRBV15	TRBD1	TRBJ1-5	ATSRDSRTGDQPQH
TRBV27	-	TRBJ2-2	ASMYYSNTGELF
TRBV5-5	-	TRBJ1-1	ASSLARAGITEAF
TRBV6-5	-	TRBJ1-6	ASNSGGGGNSPLH
TRBV27	TRBD1	TRBJ1-6	ASRLGTGNSPLH
TRBV5-1	-	TRBJ1-2	ASSLEAGALDGYT
TRBV6-5	TRBD1	TRBJ1-5	ASRLDRGNQPQH
TRBV9	-	TRBJ2-1	ASSVAGANYNEQF
TRBV5-5	-	TRBJ2-6	ASSLASSGANVLT
TRBV5-6	-	TRBJ2-3	ASSSGQVTDTQY
TRBV5-1	-	TRBJ1-6	ASSLAAGFGPLH
TRBV5-1	-	TRBJ2-5	ASSLSRLNPEETQY
TRBV7-8	-	TRBJ1-4	ASSLDASLEEKLF
TRBV29-1	-	TRBJ1-2	SVSPGSLKYGYT
TRBV29-1	TRBD1	TRBJ1-4	SVARDRGPEKLF
TRBV9	TRBD2	TRBJ2-1	ASSGTGTSNNEQF
TRBV19	-	TRBJ2-1	ASSISSGYYNEQF
TRBV19	-	TRBJ1-5	ASSMGVGQGGQPQH
TRBV5-4	-	TRBJ1-1	ASYSGAAGNGNTEAF
TRBV7-8	-	TRBJ1-2	ASSLGESNYGYT
TRBV5-1	TRBD1	TRBJ1-5	ASSIGTGQGQPQH